Below, 23 T cell receptor beta chains from the same sample are listed, as sequenced in a study of T cell changes during pregnancy in multiple sclerosis. Using immunoSEQ multiplex PCR, the repertoire was profiled, and TCRdb retains in-frame clones only, with some absent. Among tens of thousands of clones listed, approximately 90% were seen once. Material: CD4+ T cells from peripheral blood mononuclear cells, obtained in the first trimester of pregnancy. The receptor source for this set is a female donor with multiple sclerosis, enrolled in a pregnancy study.

The V and J genes are TRBV6-5 and TRBJ1-1; a possible D gene is TRBD1 (5 bases). CDR1 and CDR2 from the germline V gene are MNHEY and SVGAGI. Between the trimmed V and J ends, which lost 4 bases and 4 bases, there was a span of 10 bases. The CDR3 has 13 residues. The CDR3 nucleotides are TGTGCCAGCAGTTCCGAAGGGGTCACTGAAGCTTTCTTT. Protein sequence: CASSSEGVTEAFF.

V usage is TRBV28 and J usage is TRBJ2-1, with D perhaps matching TRBD2 (6 bases). Germline lookup yields CDR1 MDHEN and CDR2 SYDVKM. This CDR3 has 14 amino acids. V was shortened by 6 bases and J by 5 bases, with 14 bases between the two germline ends. CDR3 sequence (DNA): TGTGCCAGCAGCCCTGGGCGGGAAGACAATGAGCAGTTCTTC. As protein: CASSPGREDNEQFF.

The CDR3 loop is CASSPRETGASTEAFF. Written as DNA, the CDR3 is TGTGCCAGCAGCCCCCGTGAAACAGGGGCGAGCACTGAAGCTTTCTTT. The V gene is TRBV7-2, the J gene TRBJ1-1; 7 bases are shared with TRBD1. V shed 5 bases and J 4 bases; nucleotides not matched to a gene: 13. The CDR3 totals 16 residues. Per the germline V gene, CDR1 is SGHTA and CDR2 is FQGNSA.

CDR3 sequence: CASSSGLAGGPNTGELFF. In DNA, the CDR3 is TGTGCCAGCAGCTCGGGACTAGCGGGGGGCCCGAACACCGGGGAGCTGTTTTTT. The chain employs TRBV11-1 and TRBJ2-2; TRBD2 agrees at 15 bases. Germline loops: CDR1 SGHAT, CDR2 FQDESV (reference sequence). This CDR3 spans 18 amino acids. V was clipped by 4 bases and J by 0 bases; unmatched bases: 3.

The rearrangement uses TRBV6-5 and TRBJ2-7; D is undetermined. CDR1 MNHEY and CDR2 SVGAGI come from the germline V gene. Trimming shortened V by 6 bases and J by 4 bases, and 10 bases separated the two germline ends. The CDR3 covers 12 residues. The CDR3 reads CASSPTTYEQYF. The CDR3 bases are TGTGCCAGCAGCCCGACAACATACGAGCAGTACTTC.

The genes are TRBV19 and TRBJ2-7, with D possibly matching TRBD2 (5 bases). CDR3 length equals 15 residues. Trimming stripped 3 bases from V and 1 base from J, with 13 bases between. Looked up from germline, CDR1 is LNHDA and CDR2 is SQIVND (reference sequence). The CDR3 sequence: CASSMRAGASYEQYF. The DNA of the CDR3 is TGTGCCAGTAGTATGAGGGCCGGAGCGTCCTACGAGCAGTACTTC. The complete variable domain, with remaining parts taken from reference TRBV19 and TRBJ2-7, reads DGGITQSPKYLFRKEGQNVTLSCEQNLNHDAMYWYRQDPGQGLRLIYYSQIVNDFQKGDIAEGYSVSREKKESFPLTVTSAQKNPTAFYLCASSMRAGASYEQYFGPGTRLTVT.

The chain is built from TRBV28 and TRBJ2-5, with D possibly being TRBD1 (5 bases). Germline CDR1 MDHEN, CDR2 SYDVKM. This CDR3 contains 14 residues. The V end was cut by 0 bases, the J end by 4 bases, with 9 bases between. For the CDR3, the DNA is TGTGCCAGCAGTTTATGGTTTAGGGGAGAGACCCAGTACTTC. It yields the protein CASSLWFRGETQYF. Variable domain in full (rest from reference TRBV28 and TRBJ2-5): DVKVTQSSRYLVKRTGEKVFLECVQDMDHENMFWYRQDPGLGLRLIYFSYDVKMKEKGDIPEGYSVSREKKERFSLILESASTNQTSMYLCASSLWFRGETQYFGPGTRLLVL.

This clone occurred once. The J gene is TRBJ2-7, the V gene TRBV7-2; tentatively, D is TRBD1 (5 bases). The germline gives CDR1 SGHTA, CDR2 FQGNSA. The CDR3 loop spans 13 amino acids. V lost 1 base to trimming and J lost 5 bases, with 9 bases between them. The chain's CDR3 is CASSLGGSNEQYF. Here the CDR3 DNA reads TGTGCCAGCAGCTTAGGGGGCAGTAACGAGCAGTACTTC.

CDR3 coding DNA: TGCGCCAGCAGCCACGACAGGGTTTCTTCAGATACGCAGTATTTT. This codes for CASSHDRVSSDTQYF. This chain uses TRBV4-1 with TRBJ2-3; TRBD1 matches at 7 bases. Losses at the gene ends were 3 bases for V and 4 bases for J; bases not matched to a gene: 7. Germline V lookup: CDR1 MGHRA, CDR2 YSYEKL. The CDR3 is 15 amino acids.

The J gene is TRBJ2-7, the V gene TRBV18; 12 bases line up with TRBD2. This CDR3 contains 14 residues. V dropped 4 bases and J dropped 5; count of bases not matched to a gene: 3. Germline V gene lookup returns CDR1 KGHSH and CDR2 LQKENI. The CDR3 sequence is CASSQTSGSHEQYF. CDR3 DNA: TGTGCCAGCTCACAGACTAGCGGGAGCCACGAGCAGTACTTC. Full variable domain (remainder filled in from reference TRBV18 and TRBJ2-7): NAGVMQNPRHLVRRRGQEARLRCSPMKGHSHVYWYRQLPEEGLKFMVYLQKENIIDESGMPKERFSAEFPKEGPSILRIQQVVRGDSAAYFCASSQTSGSHEQYFGPGTRLTVT.

This sequence joins TRBV7-2 and TRBJ1-2; no clear D gene. The CDR3 spans 16 residues. Germline loops: CDR1 SGHTA, CDR2 FQGNSA. The V end was cut by 5 bases, the J end by 4 bases, with 20 bases between. CDR3 loop: CASSRPAGPWVYGYTF. DNA for the CDR3: TGTGCCAGCAGCCGTCCAGCAGGCCCGTGGGTCTATGGCTACACCTTC. The full variable domain, rest sourced from reference TRBV7-2 and TRBJ1-2, is GAGVSQSPSNKVTEKGKDVELRCDPISGHTALYWYRQSLGQGLEFLIYFQGNSAPDKSGLPSDRFSAERTGGSVSTLTIQRTQQEDSAVYLCASSRPAGPWVYGYTFGSGTRLTVV.

The chain links TRBV4-2 to TRBJ2-2; TRBD2 matches at 7 bases. Trimming removed 0 bases from V and 0 bases from J; junction bases left unmatched: 4. Germline V gene lookup returns CDR1 LGHNA and CDR2 YNFKEQ. The CDR3 length is 17 residues. The DNA for the CDR3 is TGTGCCAGCAGCCAAGACACCCTAGCGGCGAACACCGGGGAGCTGTTTTTT. This sequence encodes CASSQDTLAANTGELFF.

This sequence joins TRBV5-4 and TRBJ2-1; D gene ambiguous. Trimming took off 0 bases at V and 6 bases at J, with 13 bases between the two ends. There are 15 residues in the CDR3. Germline V gene data show CDR1 as SGHNT and CDR2 as YYREEE (reference sequence). CDR3 in amino acids: CASSLGAASFNEQFF. The CDR3 bases are TGTGCCAGCAGCTTGGGGGCTGCGAGCTTCAATGAGCAGTTCTTC.

This chain connects TRBV11-3 to TRBJ2-1; weak D call: TRBD2 (7 bases). The germline V gene encodes CDR1 SGHNT and CDR2 YENEEA. This CDR3 comprises 15 residues. Deletions cut 2 bases from V and 8 bases from J, with 16 bases between. CDR3 bases: TGTGCCAGCAGCTTACGGAGGGGGGGCAAAGATGAGCAGTTCTTC. Protein: CASSLRRGGKDEQFF.

The V call is TRBV18, the J call TRBJ2-1; perhaps TRBD2 as D (6 bases). The CDR3 runs 15 residues. The germline V and J ends were trimmed by 5 bases and 3 bases, with 14 bases remaining between them. CDR1 is KGHSH, CDR2 LQKENI, per germline. CDR3 amino acids: CASSGVFGSYNEQFF. In DNA, the CDR3 is TGTGCCAGCTCAGGTGTCTTCGGGAGCTACAATGAGCAGTTCTTC.

The chain has TRBV2 and TRBJ2-5; the match to TRBD1 covers 9 bases. CDR1 is SNHLY, CDR2 FYNNEI, per germline. V lost 6 bases and J lost 2; bases outside the gene matches: 10. The CDR3 length is 16 residues. CDR3 amino acids: CASRKNPGQGQETQYF. CDR3 DNA sequence: TGTGCCAGCAGGAAGAATCCGGGACAGGGACAAGAGACCCAGTACTTC.

The rearrangement links TRBV28 to TRBJ2-2; D may be TRBD1 (6 bases). Germline CDR1 is MDHEN and CDR2 is SYDVKM. The CDR3 runs to 15 residues. Trimming took 2 bases from V and 1 from J, leaving 8 bases between them. CDR3 in DNA: TGTGCCAGCAGTTTAGGACAGATGAACACCGGGGAGCTGTTTTTT. Translating it yields CASSLGQMNTGELFF.

V and J are TRBV6-5 and TRBJ1-2; 12 bases are shared with TRBD1. V dropped 2 bases and J dropped 8; count of bases not matched to a gene: 6. From germline, CDR1 is MNHEY and CDR2 SVGAGI. The CDR3 loop spans 15 amino acids. CDR3 region: CASSYGTGGLVGYTF. The CDR3 nucleotides are TGTGCCAGCAGTTACGGGACAGGGGGCCTTGTCGGCTACACCTTC.

J is TRBJ2-7 and V is TRBV13; 12 bases line up with TRBD2. CDR3 length: 16 amino acids. CDR1 and CDR2 from the germline V gene are PRHDT and FYEKMQ (reference sequence). V shed 7 bases, J shed 5 bases, and the junction held 12 bases outside the gene matches. The CDR3 DNA follows: TGTGCCAGCAAACAGCGGGCTAGCGGGGGGGCCGACGAGCAGTACTTC. Protein product: CASKQRASGGADEQYF.

In nucleotides, the CDR3 is TGCGCCAGCGGACAGGACTCCTACAATGAGCAGTTCTTC. Translating gives CASGQDSYNEQFF. The J gene is TRBJ2-1, the V gene TRBV5-1, with TRBD1 matching 7 bases. CDR3 length: 13 residues. Trimming removed 7 bases from V and 0 bases from J; junction bases left unmatched: 1. Germline CDR1 is SGHRS and CDR2 is YFSETQ.

As DNA, the CDR3 is TGCGCCAGCAGCCAAAGCCCAGGGGGCGATGGCTACACCTTC. Protein product: CASSQSPGGDGYTF. The chain is built from TRBV4-1 and TRBJ1-2; 8 nucleotides align to TRBD1. The CDR3 contains 14 residues. Trimming removed 2 bases from V and 6 bases from J; junction bases left unmatched: 5. CDR1 is MGHRA and CDR2 is YSYEKL in the germline V gene.

The chain recombines TRBV29-1 with TRBJ2-3; 11 bases agree with TRBD2. Germline CDR1 SQVTM, CDR2 ANQGSEA. With V trimmed by 5 bases and J by 0 bases, 1 base remained unmatched. The CDR3 spans 14 residues. The CDR3 reads CSVRTSGSTDTQYF. In DNA, the CDR3 is TGCAGCGTTCGGACTAGCGGGAGCACAGATACGCAGTATTTT.

The CDR3 is CSVLKGLANEQYF. CDR3 nucleotides: TGCAGCGTCCTAAAGGGACTAGCGAACGAGCAGTACTTC. This sequence joins TRBV29-1 and TRBJ2-7; 10 nucleotides agree with TRBD2. V dropped 6 bases and J dropped 5; count of bases not matched to a gene: 7. Germline loops: CDR1 SQVTM, CDR2 ANQGSEA. The CDR3 is 13 residues long.